Below, 27 T cell receptor beta chains from the same sample are listed, as sequenced in a study of OX40 agonist ivuxolimab in advanced cancers. Generated by immunoSEQ multiplex PCR, the TCRdb table keeps only in-frame clones and is missing some. The data show some 80,000 clones, roughly 90% seen once. The starting material was CD4+ or CD8+ T cells sorted from blood, obtained in a trial of the OX40 agonist ivuxolimab. The receptors originated from an adult with an advanced solid tumor such as melanoma, head and neck, liver or kidney cancer.

CDR3 amino acids: CASSRDGGNTIYF. The CDR3, as DNA: TGTGCCAGCAGCCGGGACGGAGGAAACACCATATATTTT. The rearrangement joins TRBV7-2 to TRBJ1-3; a possible D gene is TRBD1 (5 bases). Deletions cut 5 bases from V and 4 bases from J, with 9 bases between. The germline V gene has CDR1 SGHTA and CDR2 FQGNSA. The CDR3 loop spans 13 amino acids.

The chain recombines TRBV6-5 with TRBJ2-5; D is unclear. V lost 4 bases, J lost 5 bases, and 8 bases lay in between. Per the germline V gene, CDR1 is MNHEY and CDR2 is SVGAGI. There are 12 residues in the CDR3. CDR3 amino acids: CASSSLGETQYF. The CDR3, as DNA: TGTGCCAGCAGTTCACTCGGCGAGACCCAGTACTTC.

The J gene is TRBJ2-5, the V gene TRBV2; TRBD2 matches 13 bases. CDR3 length: 14 residues. Germline CDR1 SNHLY, CDR2 FYNNEI. Trimming removed 7 bases from V and 5 bases from J; junction bases left unmatched: 4. In DNA, the CDR3 is TGTGCCAGCACGGAGACTAGCGGGGGGGAGACCCAGTACTTC. The encoded protein is CASTETSGGETQYF.

V usage is TRBV4-1 and J usage is TRBJ2-7, with D hard to call. Germline V CDR1 and CDR2: MGHRA, YSYEKL. This CDR3 is built from 14 residues. With 1 base removed from V and 0 bases from J, the gap between germline ends came to 7 bases. The chain's CDR3 is CASSQVTGSYEQYF. In DNA, the CDR3 is TGCGCCAGCAGCCAAGTTACTGGCTCCTACGAGCAGTACTTC.

The V and J genes are TRBV29-1 and TRBJ2-5; D may correspond to TRBD1 or TRBD2 (5 bases each). V shed 5 bases and J shed 5 bases, with 12 bases lying between them. CDR1 SQVTM and CDR2 ANQGSEA come from the germline V gene. The CDR3 runs to 12 residues. The CDR3 DNA is TGCAGCGTTAGGAGAGGGGTCGAGACCCAGTACTTC. Amino acid sequence: CSVRRGVETQYF.

The gene calls are TRBV6-5 and TRBJ2-7, with D hard to call. The V gene's germline CDR1 is MNHEY and CDR2 SVGAGI. Trimming pared 0 bases from V and 6 bases from J, leaving 15 bases between. This CDR3 comprises 15 residues. CDR3 region: CASSYSSSFWGEQYF. Written as DNA, the CDR3 is TGTGCCAGCAGTTACTCATCAAGTTTTTGGGGCGAGCAGTACTTC.

The CDR3 nucleotides read TGTGCCAGCAGAGATAGGGCCTACAATGAGCAGTTCTTC. This encodes CASRDRAYNEQFF. This chain connects TRBV2 to TRBJ2-1; no reliable D call. The length of the CDR3 is 13 residues. V lost 6 bases and J lost 2, with 8 bases in between. CDR1 and CDR2 from the germline V gene are SNHLY and FYNNEI.

This clone was observed a single time. The rearrangement joins TRBV11-1 to TRBJ1-5; D gene unclear. CDR1 and CDR2 (germline): SGHAT, FQDESV (reference sequence). Trimming pared 2 bases from V and 2 bases from J, leaving 4 bases between. The CDR3 runs 13 residues. The CDR3 coding sequence is TGTGCCAGCAGCTTATCTGGCAATCAGCCCCAGCATTTT. Amino acid sequence: CASSLSGNQPQHF.

CDR3 sequence: CASSQDLAGANEQFF. CDR3 bases: TGCGCCAGCAGCCAAGATCTAGCGGGGGCCAATGAGCAGTTCTTC. The J gene is TRBJ2-1, the V gene TRBV4-1; 10 nucleotides align to TRBD2. The germline V gene has CDR1 MGHRA and CDR2 YSYEKL. With 0 bases clipped from V and 6 bases from J, the junction kept 2 bases outside the gene matches. This CDR3 contains 15 residues.

The rearrangement joins TRBV30 to TRBJ1-3; no definite D call. The CDR3 extends over 13 amino acids. V lost 0 bases, J lost 1 base, and 4 bases lay in between. Germline V gene lookup returns CDR1 GTSNPN and CDR2 SVGIG (reference sequence). The CDR3 here is CAWSVLSGNTIYF. CDR3 nucleotides: TGTGCCTGGAGTGTTCTATCTGGAAACACCATATATTTT.

This chain joins TRBV5-4 and TRBJ1-5; D is perhaps TRBD1 (6 bases). V shed 2 bases and J shed 0 bases, with 9 bases lying between them. The CDR3 covers 15 residues. Germline V lookup: CDR1 SGHNT, CDR2 YYREEE (reference sequence). The CDR3 loop reads CASSFGGNSNQPQHF. CDR3 in DNA: TGTGCCAGCAGCTTTGGGGGCAATAGCAATCAGCCCCAGCATTTT. The variable domain in full, with the rest retrieved from reference TRBV5-4 and TRBJ1-5, is ETGVTQSPTHLIKTRGQQVTLRCSSQSGHNTVSWYQQALGQGPQFIFQYYREEENGRGNFPPRFSGLQFPNYSSELNVNALELDDSALYLCASSFGGNSNQPQHFGDGTRLSIL.

This clone was found once. In DNA form, the CDR3 reads TGTGCCAGCACGGGGGGGCAGCGCACTTACGAGCAGTACTTC. Translation: CASTGGQRTYEQYF. The chain joins TRBV28 to TRBJ2-5, with 8 bases identical to TRBD2. The DNA matches TRBJ2-7 better at its end, which makes the J call doubtful. The germline V gene encodes CDR1 MDHEN and CDR2 SYDVKM. The CDR3 has 14 amino acids.

The chain has TRBV5-1 and TRBJ1-1; D gene uncertain. Looked up from germline, CDR1 is SGHRS and CDR2 is YFSETQ. V was pared by 0 bases and J by 1 base, with 4 bases between. This CDR3 comprises 13 residues. CDR3 sequence: CASSLDPNTEAFF. CDR3 DNA: TGCGCCAGCAGCTTGGACCCGAACACTGAAGCTTTCTTT.

The rearrangement joins TRBV30 to TRBJ2-2; maybe TRBD1 (5 bases). V lost 7 bases to trimming and J lost 0 bases, with 12 bases between them. From germline, CDR1 is GTSNPN and CDR2 SVGIG (reference sequence). The CDR3 totals 14 residues. The CDR3: CASQTVPNTGELFF. Written as DNA, the CDR3 is TGTGCCTCTCAGACAGTCCCGAACACCGGGGAGCTGTTTTTT.

This chain links TRBV29-1 with TRBJ1-1; D gene uncertain. CDR1 and CDR2 (germline): SQVTM, ANQGSEA. This CDR3 is 13 amino acids long. Trimming removed 6 bases from V and 1 base from J, with 12 bases in between. The CDR3 protein is CSVRRDANTEAFF. As DNA, the CDR3 is TGCAGCGTCCGACGAGACGCGAACACTGAAGCTTTCTTT.

The chain links TRBV5-4 to TRBJ2-5; the D gene is possibly TRBD2 (5 bases). Germline V CDR1 and CDR2: SGHNT, YYREEE (reference sequence). The germline V and J ends were trimmed by 1 base and 2 bases, with 9 bases remaining between them. This CDR3 is 14 amino acids long. CDR3 sequence reads: CASSLKDLQETQYF. In DNA, the CDR3 is TGTGCCAGCAGCTTGAAGGACTTACAAGAGACCCAGTACTTC.

In its sample, this clone was seen once. The chain links TRBV5-1 to TRBJ1-3; no clear D gene. Between the trimmed V and J ends, which lost 1 base and 3 bases, there was a span of 14 bases. The CDR3 contains 16 residues. Germline V gene data show CDR1 as SGHRS and CDR2 as YFSETQ. The CDR3 is CASSLYPGTSGNTIYF. Here the CDR3 DNA reads TGCGCCAGCAGCTTGTATCCCGGAACCAGTGGAAACACCATATATTTT.

The chain has TRBV4-1 and TRBJ1-1, with a weak D call TRBD1 (5 bases). The CDR3 has 14 amino acids. The V and J ends lost 2 bases and 6 bases respectively, with 13 bases between them. Germline-derived CDR1 and CDR2 are MGHRA and YSYEKL. CDR3 in amino acids: CASSQLPWGAEAFF. CDR3 DNA sequence: TGCGCCAGCAGCCAATTACCTTGGGGGGCTGAAGCTTTCTTT.

In its sample, this clone was seen once. The chain is built from TRBV4-1 and TRBJ2-1; 10 bases line up with TRBD2. Looked up from germline, CDR1 is MGHRA and CDR2 is YSYEKL. This CDR3 has 14 amino acids. The junction had 3 bases not matched to a gene; V was cut back by 4 bases and J by 6 bases. DNA for the CDR3: TGCGCCAGCAGCCGACTAGCGGGCCTCAATGAGCAGTTCTTC. It translates to CASSRLAGLNEQFF.

V usage is TRBV2 and J usage is TRBJ1-2, with D perhaps TRBD1 (5 bases). Trimming shortened V by 6 bases and J by 7 bases, and 30 bases separated the two germline ends. The germline CDR1 and CDR2 sequences are SNHLY and FYNNEI. The length of the CDR3 is 18 residues. The CDR3 nucleotides read TGTGCCAGCAGCCTTCGGGGAGGGGCGACGCAGAACAAAGGTGGCTACACCTTC. Encoded protein: CASSLRGGATQNKGGYTF.

This clone was counted a single time. The CDR3 region has the DNA TGTGCCAGTAGCACGGGACAGGGGTATAACTATGGCTACACCTTC. As protein: CASSTGQGYNYGYTF. This chain joins TRBV19 and TRBJ1-2, with TRBD1 matching 10 bases. CDR1 LNHDA and CDR2 SQIVND come from the germline V gene (reference sequence). Germline trimming cut 6 bases from V and 1 base from J; bases unmatched to any gene: 5. The CDR3 length is 15 residues.

The gene calls are TRBV28 and TRBJ2-2; D ambiguous. This CDR3 has 12 amino acids. The germline V gene encodes CDR1 MDHEN and CDR2 SYDVKM. V was pared by 6 bases and J by 2 bases, with 4 bases between. The DNA of the CDR3 is TGTGCCAGCAGCTCAAACACCGGGGAGCTGTTTTTT. Its translation is CASSSNTGELFF.

The rearrangement uses TRBV18 and TRBJ1-5, with 7 positions matching TRBD1. With V trimmed by 3 bases and J by 0 bases, 11 bases remained unmatched. From germline, CDR1 is KGHSH and CDR2 LQKENI. The CDR3 loop spans 18 amino acids. The CDR3 DNA follows: TGTGCCAGCTCACCCACGGACAGGTCACCTAATAGCAATCAGCCCCAGCATTTT. This gives the protein CASSPTDRSPNSNQPQHF.

This sequence joins TRBV5-4 and TRBJ2-7; 9 bases are shared with TRBD1. CDR1 and CDR2 from the germline V gene are SGHNT and YYREEE (reference sequence). The CDR3 runs to 13 residues. J lost 6 bases, V lost 3 bases, and 4 bases had no gene match. CDR3 amino acids: CASSSGTGIEQYF. DNA of the CDR3: TGTGCCAGCAGCTCCGGGACAGGGATCGAGCAGTACTTC.

The J gene is TRBJ2-1, the V gene TRBV5-6, with D possibly matching TRBD1 (6 bases). Germline CDR1 SGHDT, CDR2 YYEEEE. This CDR3 contains 16 residues. V dropped 0 bases and J dropped 5 bases, with 15 bases sitting between them. CDR3 amino acids: CASSLETGIGHNEQFF. The CDR3 nucleotides read TGTGCCAGCAGCTTGGAAACAGGGATTGGACACAATGAGCAGTTCTTC.

The chain carries TRBV7-9 and TRBJ1-1, with a weak D call TRBD1 (6 bases). With 5 bases removed from V and 7 bases from J, the gap between germline ends came to 17 bases. The CDR3 runs to 14 residues. Germline V gives CDR1 SEHNR, CDR2 FQNEAQ (reference sequence). CDR3 amino acids: CASSPGTKGGEAFF. CDR3 DNA sequence: TGTGCCAGCAGCCCCGGGACCAAAGGGGGTGAAGCTTTCTTT.

This clone has just one count. The rearrangement joins TRBV7-2 to TRBJ2-1; D possibly corresponds to TRBD2 (6 bases). CDR3 size: 15 residues. From germline, CDR1 is SGHTA and CDR2 FQGNSA. V was trimmed by 4 bases and J by 2 bases, leaving 12 bases between them. CDR3 in DNA: TGTGCCAGCAGCTCCGGTGGCGGGACCTACAATGAGCAGTTCTTC. Translation: CASSSGGGTYNEQFF.